One sample yielded the 12 T cell receptor beta chains listed below, sequenced in a study of cytotoxic CD8 clonotypes in ibrutinib-treated CLL. Using immunoSEQ multiplex PCR, the repertoire was profiled, and TCRdb retains in-frame clones only, with some absent. The sample lists more than 150,000 clones, about 72% seen once, with roughly 13% in the top ten. Sequences were derived from PBMCs, sampled after 24 months of ibrutinib treatment. The receptors shown here come from a human donor with chronic lymphocytic leukemia.

The chain is built from TRBV11-2 and TRBJ2-1, with 14 bases fitting TRBD2. Unmatched junction bases numbered 10, after V lost 5 bases and J lost 4 bases. The CDR3 spans 18 residues. Germline CDR1 reads SGHAT; CDR2 reads FQNNGV. CDR3 bases: TGTGCCAGCAGCCCCCATACCTGGACTAGCGGGAGGTACAATGAGCAGTTCTTC. It specifies CASSPHTWTSGRYNEQFF. The full variable domain, rest sourced from reference TRBV11-2 and TRBJ2-1, is EAGVAQSPRYKIIEKRQSVAFWCNPISGHATLYWYQQILGQGPKLLIQFQNNGVVDDSQLPKDRFSAERLKGVDSTLKIQPAKLEDSAVYLCASSPHTWTSGRYNEQFFGPGTRLTVL.

V gene TRBV7-2 combines with J gene TRBJ2-1; the D is unclear. Germline CDR1 SGHTA, CDR2 FQGNSA. This CDR3 contains 13 residues. The V end lost 2 bases, the J end lost 4 bases, and 6 bases lay between the germline ends. The CDR3 sequence: CASSLTGYNEQFF. The CDR3 region has the DNA TGTGCCAGCAGCTTAACGGGTTACAATGAGCAGTTCTTC.

This chain links TRBV4-1 with TRBJ2-3, with TRBD2 identical over 9 bases. The CDR3 has 15 residues. The V gene end was trimmed by 1 base and the J gene end by 3 bases; junction bases not matched to a gene: 2. Germline assignment: CDR1 MGHRA and CDR2 YSYEKL. The CDR3 protein is CASSQVGLATDTQYF. CDR3 in DNA: TGCGCCAGCAGCCAAGTAGGACTAGCGACAGATACGCAGTATTTT.

The CDR3 spells CASSPSSAGGLTEAFF. In nucleotides, the CDR3 is TGTGCCAGCAGCCCATCCTCGGCAGGGGGCCTGACTGAAGCTTTCTTT. The chain has TRBV5-6 and TRBJ1-1; 8 bases map to TRBD1. The CDR3 has 16 amino acids. The germline CDR1 and CDR2 sequences are SGHDT and YYEEEE. Trimming removed 4 bases from V and 5 bases from J; junction bases left unmatched: 13.

The DNA for the CDR3 is TGTGCCAGCAGCCAAATGACATTCTCCTACGAGCAGTACTTC. Translated: CASSQMTFSYEQYF. The chain joins TRBV14 to TRBJ2-7; D gene unclear. With 2 bases removed from V and 0 bases from J, the gap between germline ends came to 8 bases. This CDR3 spans 14 amino acids. The germline CDR1 and CDR2 sequences are SGHDN and FVKESK.

This sequence joins TRBV9 and TRBJ2-2, with D perhaps given as TRBD1 or TRBD2 (5 bases each). Between the trimmed V and J ends, which lost 4 bases and 1 base, there was a span of 14 bases. Germline V CDR1 and CDR2: SGDLS, YYNGEE. CDR3 length: 16 amino acids. As DNA, the CDR3 is TGTGCCAGCAGCTTTCCCGGGGACGTGAACACCGGGGAGCTGTTTTTT. It yields the protein CASSFPGDVNTGELFF.

This rearrangement joins TRBV6-5 to TRBJ2-7, with D possibly TRBD2 on 6 matching bases. Looked up from germline, CDR1 is MNHEY and CDR2 is SVGAGI. Between the trimmed V and J ends, which lost 2 bases and 2 bases, there was a span of 10 bases. The CDR3 sequence is 14 residues long. This chain's CDR3 is CASSYILAPYEQYF. CDR3 nucleotides: TGTGCCAGCAGTTACATTCTAGCGCCCTACGAGCAGTACTTC.

The chain has TRBV4-1 and TRBJ1-5; TRBD1 agrees at 7 bases. The germline CDR1 and CDR2 sequences are MGHRA and YSYEKL. The J segment lost 5 bases and the V segment lost 4 bases, leaving 11 bases of the junction unmatched. The CDR3 extends over 16 amino acids. CDR3 protein: CASSPPRGRRDQPQHF. The CDR3 DNA is TGCGCCAGCAGCCCTCCCAGGGGGAGAAGGGATCAGCCCCAGCATTTT.

This clone was detected a few times. V gene TRBV6-5 combines with J gene TRBJ2-1; D perhaps matches TRBD2 (5 bases). The germline V and J ends were trimmed by 8 bases and 3 bases, with 14 bases remaining between them. The CDR3 extends over 14 amino acids. CDR1 and CDR2 from the germline V gene are MNHEY and SVGAGI. CDR3 DNA sequence: TGTGCCAGCCGTAGAGGACTCGACTACAATGAGCAGTTCTTC. Translating gives CASRRGLDYNEQFF.

This clone was detected a few times. The chain employs TRBV4-2 and TRBJ1-5; D gene unclear. From germline, CDR1 is LGHNA and CDR2 YNFKEQ. The CDR3 covers 18 residues. Between the trimmed V and J ends, which lost 3 bases and 0 bases, there was a span of 18 bases. The CDR3 reads CASSQLPQYRYSNQPQHF. The CDR3 region has the DNA TGTGCCAGCAGCCAGCTGCCCCAGTATAGGTATAGCAATCAGCCCCAGCATTTT.

The chain recombines TRBV18 with TRBJ1-1; no reliable D call. Germline CDR1 KGHSH, CDR2 LQKENI. The CDR3 sequence is 14 residues long. The germline V and J ends were trimmed by 3 bases and 8 bases, with 16 bases remaining between them. The CDR3 protein is CASSPRSTGPEAFF. DNA of the CDR3: TGTGCCAGCTCACCCAGATCCACCGGGCCGGAAGCTTTCTTT.

The rearrangement joins TRBV5-4 to TRBJ2-5, with 8 bases fitting TRBD2. Germline V lookup: CDR1 SGHNT, CDR2 YYREEE (reference sequence). V was pared by 1 base and J by 4 bases, with 6 bases of the junction left unmatched. The CDR3 contains 15 residues. CDR3 in DNA: TGTGCCAGCAGCTTGTTCTTAGCGGGACCAGAGACCCAGTACTTC. The encoded protein is CASSLFLAGPETQYF.